Reported below is one TCR beta chain. Its matching antigen is unknown. TCRdb used MiXCR to reprocess the reads, holding one entry per CDR3 protein. The sample has 550,000 to 850,000 distinct CDR3 sequences; roughly 30% are singletons. This specimen belongs to a study of T cell repertoires in cytomegalovirus infection. Study overall: Indications came from public TCR beta signatures; they pointed to CMV infection and to a matching HLA type.

V shed 5 bases and J 0 bases; nucleotides not matched to a gene: 12. Looked up from germline, CDR1 is SGHAT and CDR2 is FQNNGV. CDR3 length equals 17 residues. Notes on the study in general: There were HLA-C-restricted CMV-specific TCR beta clonotypes dominating the ex vivo response. Identification of carriers of CMV plus the relevant HLA was achieved through cumulative public TCR beta family frequency.

Source: cultured PBMCs, taken from culture after CMV antigen stimulation. The gene calls are TRBV11-2 and TRBJ2-7, with TRBD2 matching over 8 bases. The sequence came from a human donor in good health (CMV status not recorded). Some clones in this sample may be carry-over from other donors' samples. The CDR3 DNA follows: TGTGCCAGCAGCCGGATAGCGGGACTAACCTACTCCTACGAGCAGTACTTC. This translates into CASSRIAGLTYSYEQYF.